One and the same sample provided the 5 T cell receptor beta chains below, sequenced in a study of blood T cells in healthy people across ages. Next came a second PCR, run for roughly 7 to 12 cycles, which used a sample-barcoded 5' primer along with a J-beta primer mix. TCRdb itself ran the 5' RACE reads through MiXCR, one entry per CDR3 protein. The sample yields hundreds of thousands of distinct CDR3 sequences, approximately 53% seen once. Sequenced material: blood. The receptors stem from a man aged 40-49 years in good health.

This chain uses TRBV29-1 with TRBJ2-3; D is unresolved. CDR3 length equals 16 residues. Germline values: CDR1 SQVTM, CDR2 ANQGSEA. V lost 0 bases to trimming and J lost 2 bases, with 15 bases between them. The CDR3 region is CSVEDRIRASTDTQYF. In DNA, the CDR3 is TGCAGCGTTGAAGATCGGATCCGGGCATCCACAGATACGCAGTATTTT.

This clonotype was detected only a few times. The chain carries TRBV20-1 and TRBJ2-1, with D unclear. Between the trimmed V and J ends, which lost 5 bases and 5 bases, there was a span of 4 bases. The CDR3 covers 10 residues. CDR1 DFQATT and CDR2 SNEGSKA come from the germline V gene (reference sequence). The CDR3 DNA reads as TGCAGTGCTCCCCACAATGAGCAGTTCTTC. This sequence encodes CSAPHNEQFF.

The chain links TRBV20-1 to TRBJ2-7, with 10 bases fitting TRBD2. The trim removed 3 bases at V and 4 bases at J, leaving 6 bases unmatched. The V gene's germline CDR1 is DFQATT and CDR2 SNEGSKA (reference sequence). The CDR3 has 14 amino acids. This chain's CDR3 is CSARVAGGGYEQYF. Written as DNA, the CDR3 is TGCAGTGCTAGGGTAGCGGGGGGTGGTTACGAGCAGTACTTC.

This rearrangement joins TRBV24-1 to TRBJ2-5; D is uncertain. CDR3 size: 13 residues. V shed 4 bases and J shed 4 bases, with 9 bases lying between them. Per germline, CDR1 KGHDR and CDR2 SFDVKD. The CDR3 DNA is TGTGCCACCAGTGACGTTGGGTTAGAGACCCAGTACTTC. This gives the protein CATSDVGLETQYF.

The CDR3 DNA sequence: TGTGCCAGCAGCCCCGCGGGACTAGCGCTCAATGAGCAGTTCTTC. It is translated as CASSPAGLALNEQFF. The V and J genes are TRBV7-3 and TRBJ2-1, with 10 bases matching TRBD2. Germline CDR1 SGHTA, CDR2 FQGTGA. The V and J ends lost 5 bases and 6 bases, in that order; junction bases with no gene match: 7. CDR3 length equals 15 residues.